This T cell receptor (beta chain) stems from a study of PD-1 blockade in classical Hodgkin lymphoma. Looking at the study overall: Nivolumab 3 mg/kg was given intravenously every 2 weeks. Regarding the study as a whole: What drove the repertoire differences, possibly disease activity or prior therapy, has not been defined. Baseline diversity in complete responders resembled that of newly diagnosed patients.

CDR1 SGHNT and CDR2 YYREEE come from the germline V gene (reference sequence). This CDR3 is built from 13 residues. With 4 bases removed from V and 6 bases from J, the gap between germline ends came to 12 bases. All patients experienced relapse after autologous stem cell transplantation, and brentuximab vedotin exposure was variable. Patients showed best responses of complete response, partial response or progressive disease. Profiled with immunoSEQ multiplex PCR; TCRdb holds only in-frame clones, not every one. The sample lists 100,000 or so clones; approximately 90% were seen once. Concerning this clone itself: Its target is not known.

This specimen was peripheral blood mononuclear cells (PBMCs), taken before the second cycle of nivolumab. The source of this sequence is a human donor with classical Hodgkin lymphoma. This rearrangement joins TRBV5-4 to TRBJ2-3; no clear D. CDR3 in DNA: TGTGCCAGCAGCACCCCCCTGGTTGATACGCAGTATTTT. Translated: CASSTPLVDTQYF.